This T cell receptor (beta chain) was sequenced for a study of OX40 agonist ivuxolimab in advanced cancers. Background on the study: Prior anti-PD-1, anti-PD-L1 or anti-CTLA-4 therapy did not bar entry, and 30% to 40% had some. The study reported partial responses in three patients: one hepatocellular carcinoma, two cutaneous melanoma. Study-level findings and limits: Blood T cells, both CD4+ and CD8+, expanded clonally by week 6 at 0.1 to 3.0 mg/kg.

Clones were read by immunoSEQ multiplex PCR, and TCRdb kept only the in-frame ones, dropping some. Of around 150,000 clones in the sample, 90% to 95% were seen once. The CDR3 is made up of 14 amino acids. Germline lookup yields CDR1 MNHNY and CDR2 SVGAGI (reference sequence). V shed 6 bases and J shed 2 bases, with 8 bases lying between them. The count of this clone is one. The antigen remains unidentified. Patients with autoimmune history or systemic immunosuppression were excluded. This rearrangement joins TRBV6-6 to TRBJ2-6; D unresolved. The sample consisted of CD4+ or CD8+ T cells sorted from blood, taken in a trial of the OX40 agonist ivuxolimab. The TCR sequence derives from an adult with an advanced solid tumor such as melanoma, head and neck, liver or kidney cancer. The CDR3 here is CASSFLAGANVLTF. The CDR3 nucleotides read TGTGCCAGCAGCTTCCTCGCTGGGGCCAACGTCCTGACTTTC.